This TCR beta chain was documented in a study of T cells in tuberculosis (dated by TCRdb to about 2018). Looking at the study overall: The study combined CD1B tetramers and high-throughput TCR immunosequencing to characterize T cells specific for the mycobacterial lipid antigen glucose monomycolate (GMM). A South African clinical cohort compared IGRA-negative adolescents, IGRA-positive adolescents with latent tuberculosis and adults with active tuberculosis, some 10 per group.

As for this clone: Its cognate antigen has yet to be identified. The input lacks base qualities; no much larger clone sits a single base away.

At study entry, a tuberculin skin test and the QuantiFERON-TB GOLD In-Tube IGRA were used to screen adolescents for latent tuberculosis infection. Immunosequencing was performed on unsorted cryopreserved PBMC and covered around 100,000 T cells per clinical donor on average. Eleven high schools in the Worcester region of the Western Cape, South Africa, served as enrollment sites for adolescents aged 12 to 18 years. Ten M. tuberculosis-infected and around 10 uninfected adolescents were selected with matching for age and sex. Adolescent PBMC were isolated from freshly drawn heparinized blood by density centrifugation and cryopreserved. The paper's findings and limits, for the study overall: An accuracy of approximately 87% (AUROC 0.85 to 0.95) was reached by a classifier using the diverse GMM-specific repertoire, compared with around 70% accuracy when GEM motif frequencies were used. The smaller NN-distances in active tuberculosis patients were driven in part by shorter CDR3-alpha lengths, while the difference seen for TCR-beta was not statistically significant. Clinical samples were selected based on the availability of cryopreserved specimens, with adults included as active tuberculosis cases and adolescents included as controls. Active tuberculosis TCR-alpha repertoires showed smaller mean NN-distances to GMM-specific TCRs than IGRA-negative controls, suggesting clonal expansion of these TCRs.

According to the germline V gene, CDR1 reads LGHNT and CDR2 reads FRNRAP. Trimming at the junction amounts to 1 base on V and 6 bases on J, and the germline ends lie 33 bases apart. Spanning cysteine to phenylalanine, the CDR3 consists of 21 amino acids. CDR3 DNA is the only sequence kept; it has 63 bases, read in frame from the first base. The immunoSEQ multiplex PCR assay was used to generate TCR libraries, with TCR-beta and/or TCR-alpha/delta assays applied to each sample. The Illumina high-throughput platform was used to sequence the amplified TCR libraries. In the source study's methods: Clustering and dimensionality reduction relied on pairwise TCRdist distances among GMM-specific receptors from T cells that were either sorted ex vivo or expanded in vitro. Each clinical repertoire was scored by mean NN-distance, the average TCRdist to the nearest 10% of tetramer-positive reference sequences. GEM TCR motif frequency was computed as the fraction of unique TCRs matching known GEM sequences by V/J usage and CDR3 length. Linear discriminant analysis with leave-one-out cross-validation, implemented in scikit-learn, was used to classify active tuberculosis. What TCRdb holds here is the immuneACCESS table cut down to in-frame rearrangements. Part of the clones is not present; checked against another copy, under half of the missing clones reflect an unresolved V gene, and the others are unexplained. V, J and clone size are those of that table, while D and trimming were read from the DNA. For this sample there are over 30,000 clones; 95% to 97% appear just once. 6.2% of the sample goes to the ten largest clones.

Recombination joined TRBV12-5 with TRBJ1-1; the D gene cannot be named for sure. This sequence was found in a donor aged 10-35 years with latent tuberculosis or without tuberculosis infection. Sequencing input: PBMCs. The base sequence is TGTGCTAGTGGTTTGGCGCGGACTGGTATGGGCGTGAAAGGGTTGATCGCTGAAGCTTTCTTT. Translated, it reads CASGLARTGMGVKGLIAEAFF.